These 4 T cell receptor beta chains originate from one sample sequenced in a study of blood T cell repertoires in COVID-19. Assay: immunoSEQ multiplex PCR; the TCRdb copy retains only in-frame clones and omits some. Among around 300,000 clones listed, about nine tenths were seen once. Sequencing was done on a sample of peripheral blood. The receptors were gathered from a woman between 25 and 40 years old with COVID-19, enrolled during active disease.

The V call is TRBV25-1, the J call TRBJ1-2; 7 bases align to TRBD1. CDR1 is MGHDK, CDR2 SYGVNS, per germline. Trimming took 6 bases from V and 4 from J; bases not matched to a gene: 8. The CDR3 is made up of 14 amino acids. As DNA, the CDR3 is TGTGCCAGCAGCGCGTCAGGGGGAACCTATGGCTACACCTTC. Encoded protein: CASSASGGTYGYTF.

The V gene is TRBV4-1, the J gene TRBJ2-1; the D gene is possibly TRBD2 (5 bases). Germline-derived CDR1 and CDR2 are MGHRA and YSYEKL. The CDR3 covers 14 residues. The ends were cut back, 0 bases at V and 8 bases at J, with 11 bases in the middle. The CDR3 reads CASSQDPRTDEQFF. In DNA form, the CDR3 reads TGCGCCAGCAGCCAAGACCCCAGGACTGATGAGCAGTTCTTC.

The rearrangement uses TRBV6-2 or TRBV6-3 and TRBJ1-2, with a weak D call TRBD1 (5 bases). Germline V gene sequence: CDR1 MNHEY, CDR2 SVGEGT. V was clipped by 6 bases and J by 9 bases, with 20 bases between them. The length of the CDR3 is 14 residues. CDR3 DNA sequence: TGTGCCAGCAGCACCCTCGGACGGGCGGGGCGCTACACCTTC. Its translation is CASSTLGRAGRYTF.

Here the CDR3 reads CASSDASGTYEQYF. The CDR3 DNA sequence: TGCGCCAGCAGTGATGCTAGCGGGACCTACGAGCAGTACTTC. V usage is TRBV10-2 and J usage is TRBJ2-7; TRBD2 aligns across 9 bases. CDR1 WSHSY and CDR2 SAAADI come from the germline V gene. Trimming at V came to 3 bases and at J to 2 bases, leaving 2 bases not matched to a gene. The CDR3 has 14 residues.